The 14 T cell receptor beta chains below were found in one sample sequenced in a study of blood T cell repertoires in COVID-19. Sequencing was performed with immunoSEQ multiplex PCR; in TCRdb, only in-frame clones are kept and a portion is missing. The data show 140,000 to 150,000 clones, about 83% seen once. Sequences were obtained from peripheral blood. These receptors were obtained from a man in his thirties or forties with COVID-19, enrolled during active disease.

CDR3 nucleotides: TGTGCCAGTAGCGAGACAGGGGTTTTGTCGACTAATGAAAAACTGTTTTTT. This translates into CASSETGVLSTNEKLFF. The chain couples TRBV19 to TRBJ1-4; TRBD1 matches at 8 bases. CDR3 size: 17 residues. Per the germline V gene, CDR1 is LNHDA and CDR2 is SQIVND (reference sequence). The ends lost 6 bases at V and 2 bases at J; junction bases unmatched: 11. Based on the CDR3 plus reference TRBV19 and TRBJ1-4, the full variable domain is DGGITQSPKYLFRKEGQNVTLSCEQNLNHDAMYWYRQDPGQGLRLIYYSQIVNDFQKGDIAEGYSVSREKKESFPLTVTSAQKNPTAFYLCASSETGVLSTNEKLFFGSGTQLSVL.

This chain links TRBV10-3 with TRBJ1-2; D unclear. Germline V gene data show CDR1 as ENHRY and CDR2 as SYGVKD. The CDR3 is 13 residues long. V was shortened by 4 bases and J by 6 bases, with 12 bases between the two germline ends. The CDR3 bases are TGTGCCATCAGTGGCGAGACCCGGGATGGCTACACCTTC. Translating gives CAISGETRDGYTF.

The rearrangement joins TRBV6-5 to TRBJ2-7; TRBD1 aligns across 8 bases. The germline gives CDR1 MNHEY, CDR2 SVGAGI. The CDR3 runs 13 residues. The junction had 3 bases not matched to a gene; V was cut back by 6 bases and J by 2 bases. The CDR3 DNA reads as TGTGCCAGCAGCTGGACAGGGACCTACGAGCAGTACTTC. It yields the protein CASSWTGTYEQYF.

The chain couples TRBV20-1 to TRBJ2-1, with 7 nucleotides matching TRBD2. The length of the CDR3 is 15 residues. The trim removed 3 bases at V and 0 bases at J, leaving 5 bases unmatched. CDR1 and CDR2 (germline): DFQATT, SNEGSKA (reference sequence). The DNA for the CDR3 is TGCAGTGCTAGTTACGGCGGGAGCTCCTACAATGAGCAGTTCTTC. The encoded protein is CSASYGGSSYNEQFF.

The rearrangement uses TRBV19 and TRBJ1-2; D is undetermined. Germline V gives CDR1 LNHDA, CDR2 SQIVND (reference sequence). The V and J ends lost 6 bases and 8 bases respectively, with 16 bases between them. The CDR3 spans 13 residues. The chain's CDR3 is CASRISSSSGYTF. For the CDR3, the DNA is TGTGCCAGTAGAATATCCAGTAGTAGCGGCTACACCTTC.

This clone was observed a single time. The chain joins TRBV28 to TRBJ2-7; D may be TRBD1 (5 bases). CDR1 is MDHEN, CDR2 SYDVKM, per germline. V was clipped by 8 bases and J by 2 bases, with 13 bases between them. The CDR3 totals 13 residues. The CDR3, as DNA: TGTGCCAGCGAGAAAGGGGTCCCCTACGAGCAGTACTTC. Translation gives CASEKGVPYEQYF.

This chain's CDR3 is CASSPSAGLVIGELFF. CDR3 nucleotide sequence: TGTGCCAGCAGTCCATCGGCGGGACTAGTAATCGGGGAGCTGTTTTTT. V gene TRBV28 combines with J gene TRBJ2-2, with 8 bases matching TRBD2. The CDR3 loop spans 16 amino acids. Germline trimming cut 5 bases from V and 7 bases from J; bases unmatched to any gene: 12. In germline, CDR1 is MDHEN, CDR2 SYDVKM.

V is TRBV14 and J is TRBJ1-4, with 11 positions matching TRBD1. CDR3 length: 17 amino acids. The germline CDR1 and CDR2 sequences are SGHDN and FVKESK. V shed 5 bases and J 5 bases; nucleotides not matched to a gene: 10. The CDR3 is CASSSGTGGVRNEKLFF. The CDR3 region has the DNA TGTGCCAGCAGCTCCGGGACAGGGGGTGTTCGGAATGAAAAACTGTTTTTT. Variable domain in full (rest from reference TRBV14 and TRBJ1-4): EAGVTQFPSHSVIEKGQTVTLRCDPISGHDNLYWYRRVMGKEIKFLLHFVKESKQDESGMPNNRFLAERTGGTYSTLKVQPAELEDSGVYFCASSSGTGGVRNEKLFFGSGTQLSVL.

The CDR3 DNA reads TGCAGTGCTAGCCAGGGAGGTGGCTACACCTTC. This codes for CSASQGGGYTF. The chain recombines TRBV20-1 with TRBJ1-2, with D tentatively TRBD1 (5 bases). V gave up 3 bases and J gave up 7 bases, with 9 bases separating them. Germline CDR1 and CDR2: DFQATT and SNEGSKA (reference sequence). The CDR3 sequence is 11 residues long.

This chain connects TRBV11-3 to TRBJ2-2; a weak D match, TRBD1 (5 bases). The CDR3 runs to 14 residues. V shed 3 bases and J shed 5 bases, with 10 bases lying between them. Looked up from germline, CDR1 is SGHNT and CDR2 is YENEEA. CDR3 bases: TGTGCCAGCAGCTTTGGGGCCGAGACCGGGGAGCTGTTTTTT. Translation: CASSFGAETGELFF.

The chain has TRBV14 and TRBJ1-1, with TRBD1 as a possible D gene (6 bases). Germline V CDR1 and CDR2: SGHDN, FVKESK. The CDR3 is made up of 15 amino acids. Trimming took 6 bases from V and 2 from J, leaving 16 bases between them. CDR3 in amino acids: CASSSTGKSNTEAFF. The DNA for the CDR3 is TGTGCCAGCAGTTCAACAGGGAAATCAAACACTGAAGCTTTCTTT.

The genes are TRBV4-2 and TRBJ2-3; 7 nucleotides match TRBD1. This CDR3 contains 17 residues. CDR1 and CDR2 from the germline V gene are LGHNA and YNFKEQ. V shed 0 bases, J shed 2 bases, and the junction held 8 bases outside the gene matches. The CDR3: CASSQDYRQGHTDTQYF. The CDR3 DNA follows: TGTGCCAGCAGCCAAGATTATCGACAGGGCCACACAGATACGCAGTATTTT.

The gene calls are TRBV19 and TRBJ2-6, with D possibly TRBD2 on 7 matching bases. The V gene lost 4 bases and the J gene lost 4 bases, with 11 bases spanning the gap. Per germline, CDR1 LNHDA and CDR2 SQIVND (reference sequence). The CDR3 loop spans 15 amino acids. In nucleotides, the CDR3 is TGTGCCAGTAGTAGGGGGGGCGCCGGGGCCAACGTCCTGACTTTC. Its protein is CASSRGGAGANVLTF.

A single count supports this clone. V is TRBV5-8 and J is TRBJ2-1; tentative D call: TRBD1 (5 bases). Germline lookup yields CDR1 SGHTS and CDR2 YDEGEE. V was pared by 3 bases and J by 6 bases, with 7 bases between. The CDR3 has 12 amino acids. CDR3 DNA: TGTGCCAGCAGCTGGGGCGGCAATGAGCAGTTCTTC. It encodes CASSWGGNEQFF. Full variable domain (missing parts from reference TRBV5-8 and TRBJ2-1): EAGVTQSPTHLIKTRGQQATLRCSPISGHTSVYWYQQALGLGLQFLLWYDEGEERNRGNFPPRFSGRQFPNYSSELNVNALELEDSALYLCASSWGGNEQFFGPGTRLTVL.